This T cell receptor beta chain was found in a study of T-cell memory formation after mild COVID-19. MiXCR, run by TCRdb on the 5' RACE reads, gives a single entry per CDR3 protein. Here the sample spans approximately 270,000 distinct CDR3 sequences, 15% to 20% being singletons. The CDR3 extends over 13 amino acids. Deletions cut 5 bases from V and 5 bases from J, with 11 bases between. Per germline, CDR1 SGHRS and CDR2 YFSETQ. The chain employs TRBV5-1 and TRBJ1-5; no definite D call. Material for sequencing was PBMCs or a T cell subset sorted from them (not recorded which). This clonotype originated in a man between 18 and 35 years old who had mild COVID-19 (a few samples of this study predate the infection). Cell type and time point are not known. CDR3 coding DNA: TGCGCCAGCAGAACGGCAGAGGATCAGCCCCAGCATTTT. Residues: CASRTAEDQPQHF.